This T cell receptor beta chain was identified during a study of chemoradiotherapy in HPV16-positive cancers. The table came from immunoSEQ multiplex PCR; TCRdb's copy has only in-frame clones and leaves some out. The sample lists about 8,000 clones, around 81% occurring once. The table lists this clone with a few counts. CDR1 and CDR2 (germline): SEHNR, FQNEAQ (reference sequence). CDR3 length: 16 amino acids. V shed 0 bases and J shed 8 bases, with 19 bases lying between them. The clonotype comes from a human donor with HPV-associated anogenital cancer. The V gene is TRBV7-9, the J gene TRBJ1-2; TRBD1 might be the D (5 bases). Sampling took place from a patient who underwent chemoradiotherapy. CDR3 coding DNA: TGTGCCAGCAGCTTAGCTGGGGGTAGCGAGGTCTTCGGCTACACCTTC. This encodes CASSLAGGSEVFGYTF.